The 2 T cell receptor beta chains below all came from one sample that was sequenced in a study of blood T cell repertoires in COVID-19. Some clones are missing from TCRdb's copy, which holds only in-frame ones; the method was immunoSEQ multiplex PCR. The sample contains 15,000 to 20,000 clones, approximately 80% of which appear only once. The specimen sequenced was peripheral blood. The receptors derive from a human donor in a cohort sampled during active COVID-19.

The V gene is TRBV12-3 or TRBV12-4, the J gene TRBJ2-3; the D gene is possibly TRBD2 (5 bases). Between the trimmed V and J ends, which lost 8 bases and 5 bases, there was a span of 8 bases. CDR3 size: 11 residues. The CDR3 nucleotides read TGTGCCAGCGGGAGAGGAGATACGCAGTATTTT. Its translation is CASGRGDTQYF.

This sequence joins TRBV27 and TRBJ2-7; 7 positions agree with TRBD2. Germline loops: CDR1 MNHEY, CDR2 SMNVEV (reference sequence). With V trimmed by 7 bases and J by 0 bases, 3 bases remained unmatched. There are 13 residues in the CDR3. Written as DNA, the CDR3 is TGTGCCAGCATGGGAGGGGCCTCCTACGAGCAGTACTTC. Residues: CASMGGASYEQYF.